These 3 T cell receptor beta chains were sequenced from one sample in a study of blood T cell repertoires in COVID-19. TCRdb keeps only in-frame clones here, not all; method: immunoSEQ multiplex PCR. The sample consists of over 140,000 clones, over 75% of them appearing once. The specimen was PBMCs or T cells enriched from blood (not recorded which). The receptor source for this set is a woman between 50 and 59 years old who had recovered from COVID-19.

The chain's CDR3 is CASSLNSGLPYEQYF. The CDR3 coding sequence is TGTGCCAGCAGCTTAAACTCGGGTTTGCCCTACGAGCAGTACTTC. V is TRBV7-3 and J is TRBJ2-7, with D unclear. The CDR3 is made up of 15 amino acids. The germline V gene has CDR1 SGHTA and CDR2 FQGTGA. Trimming stripped 1 base from V and 2 bases from J, with 12 bases between.

The count of this clone is one. The rearrangement uses TRBV28 and TRBJ1-5; D may be TRBD1 (6 bases). V was pared by 6 bases and J by 6 bases, with 15 bases between. CDR3 length: 14 residues. The V gene's germline CDR1 is MDHEN and CDR2 SYDVKM. The CDR3 nucleotides read TGTGCCAGCAGCCTCGGTCGGGGGGCTCAGCCCCAGCATTTT. Protein: CASSLGRGAQPQHF.

This chain joins TRBV5-1 and TRBJ2-7; 15 nucleotides line up with TRBD2. V gave up 4 bases and J gave up 5 bases; unmatched junction bases: 10. CDR3 size: 17 residues. Germline V gene data show CDR1 as SGHRS and CDR2 as YFSETQ. CDR3 protein: CASSASGTSGRYHEQYF. CDR3 in DNA: TGCGCCAGCAGCGCCTCCGGGACTAGCGGGAGGTACCACGAGCAGTACTTC. Full variable domain (missing parts from reference TRBV5-1 and TRBJ2-7): KAGVTQTPRYLIKTRGQQVTLSCSPISGHRSVSWYQQTPGQGLQFLFEYFSETQRNKGNFPGRFSGRQFSNSRSEMNVSTLELGDSALYLCASSASGTSGRYHEQYFGPGTRLTVT.